The next 26 T cell receptor beta chains were all read from a single sample in a study of blood T cell repertoires in COVID-19. Sequencing was performed with immunoSEQ multiplex PCR; in TCRdb, only in-frame clones are kept and a portion is missing. The sample consists of around 320,000 clones, more than 85% of them appearing once. What was sequenced was PBMCs or T cells enriched from blood (not recorded which). The source is a woman in her 30s who had been exposed to COVID-19.

The chain employs TRBV4-2 and TRBJ1-2, with TRBD1 matching over 7 bases. CDR1 and CDR2 from the germline V gene are LGHNA and YNFKEQ. The CDR3 length is 13 residues. V lost 1 base to trimming and J lost 6 bases; unmatched junction nucleotides: 2. CDR3 protein: CASSQGDRDGYTF. The CDR3 DNA sequence: TGTGCCAGCAGCCAAGGTGACAGGGATGGCTACACCTTC.

V gene TRBV5-1 combines with J gene TRBJ2-1, with D unclear. The CDR3 extends over 16 amino acids. With 4 bases removed from V and 7 bases from J, the gap between germline ends came to 21 bases. Germline CDR1 SGHRS, CDR2 YFSETQ. CDR3 sequence reads: CASSRMASLVGNEQFF. For the CDR3, the DNA is TGCGCCAGCAGCAGAATGGCGTCTCTAGTCGGGAATGAGCAGTTCTTC.

This chain links TRBV7-9 with TRBJ2-2; 12 bases line up with TRBD1. V shed 5 bases and J 0 bases; nucleotides not matched to a gene: 10. Germline CDR1 and CDR2: SEHNR and FQNEAQ (reference sequence). The CDR3 extends over 19 amino acids. The CDR3 DNA reads TGTGCCAGCAGCCGACGGGGACAGGGGGCCGGGCCGAACACCGGGGAGCTGTTTTTT. Translated: CASSRRGQGAGPNTGELFF.

This rearrangement joins TRBV27 to TRBJ1-2, with TRBD1 as a possible D gene (6 bases). Deletions cut 5 bases from V and 5 bases from J, with 9 bases between. The CDR3 has 12 residues. CDR1 and CDR2 from the germline V gene are MNHEY and SMNVEV (reference sequence). The CDR3 bases are TGTGCCAGCAGTCCGCAGGGGTATGGCTACACCTTC. Translating it yields CASSPQGYGYTF.

The gene calls are TRBV7-6 and TRBJ2-6, with unresolved D. The CDR3 extends over 14 amino acids. Germline-derived CDR1 and CDR2 are SGHVS and FNYEAQ. The V end was cut by 3 bases, the J end by 2 bases, with 5 bases between. The CDR3 region is CASSLSPGANVLTF. The CDR3 coding sequence is TGTGCCAGCAGCTTGAGCCCTGGGGCCAACGTCCTGACTTTC.

The chain recombines TRBV18 with TRBJ1-5, with 9 bases matching TRBD1. The germline V gene encodes CDR1 KGHSH and CDR2 LQKENI. CDR3 length: 17 amino acids. V was pared by 3 bases and J by 2 bases, with 8 bases of the junction left unmatched. CDR3 amino acids: CASSPTPGQGGNQPQHF. Here the CDR3 DNA reads TGTGCCAGCTCACCGACGCCGGGACAGGGTGGCAATCAGCCCCAGCATTTT. The full variable domain, in which reference TRBV18 and TRBJ1-5 provide the parts outside the CDR3, is NAGVMQNPRHLVRRRGQEARLRCSPMKGHSHVYWYRQLPEEGLKFMVYLQKENIIDESGMPKERFSAEFPKEGPSILRIQQVVRGDSAAYFCASSPTPGQGGNQPQHFGDGTRLSIL.

This clone was observed once. The V call is TRBV3-1 (or the pseudogene TRBV3-2), the J call TRBJ1-1, with TRBD1 as a possible D gene (5 bases). Trimming shortened V by 1 base and J by 7 bases, and 10 bases separated the two germline ends. This CDR3 has 13 amino acids. Germline V gives CDR1 LGHDT, CDR2 YNNKEL (reference sequence). The CDR3 DNA is TGTGCCAGCAGCCAAGTTTCAGACAGTGAAGCTTTCTTT. It codes for CASSQVSDSEAFF.

The V call is TRBV12-5, the J call TRBJ1-1; D possibly corresponds to TRBD1 (5 bases). The germline V gene has CDR1 LGHNT and CDR2 FRNRAP. This CDR3 has 11 residues. Trimming took off 6 bases at V and 6 bases at J, with 8 bases between the two ends. Written as DNA, the CDR3 is TGTGCTAGTGGATCGGGGGCTGAAGCTTTCTTT. Translating it yields CASGSGAEAFF.

The gene calls are TRBV10-2 and TRBJ1-1; no definite D call. The germline V gene has CDR1 WSHSY and CDR2 SAAADI. Trimming took 4 bases from V and 6 from J, leaving 9 bases between them. The CDR3 spans 12 residues. The CDR3 region has the DNA TGCGCCAGCAGTGGGGCAGCTCCTGAAGCTTTCTTT. It translates to CASSGAAPEAFF.

V is TRBV24-1 and J is TRBJ1-2; D might be TRBD1 (6 bases). This CDR3 is built from 14 residues. Between the trimmed V and J ends, which lost 1 base and 2 bases, there was a span of 7 bases. Looked up from germline, CDR1 is KGHDR and CDR2 is SFDVKD. DNA for the CDR3: TGTGCCACCAGTGATTTCGACAGGAACTATGGCTACACCTTC. Translated, it gives CATSDFDRNYGYTF.

The chain joins TRBV14 to TRBJ1-4; TRBD1 matches 7 bases. Losses at the gene ends were 6 bases for V and 3 bases for J; bases not matched to a gene: 13. Looked up from germline, CDR1 is SGHDN and CDR2 is FVKESK. The CDR3 is made up of 17 amino acids. The CDR3 DNA is TGTGCCAGCAGTCTACCTAAGGAGGGGGCTGCTAATGAAAAACTGTTTTTT. This codes for CASSLPKEGAANEKLFF.

The gene calls are TRBV6-6 and TRBJ2-7; TRBD2 agrees at 9 bases. CDR3 length: 14 residues. Germline CDR1 and CDR2: MNHNY and SVGAGI (reference sequence). Trimming cost V 10 bases and J 5 bases; bases outside gene matches: 12. The CDR3 DNA reads TGTGCCACCAAGTGGGGGACTAGCATCGACGAGCAGTACTTC. Translated: CATKWGTSIDEQYF.

The rearrangement links TRBV18 to TRBJ1-2; the D is unclear. Trimming took off 3 bases at V and 9 bases at J, with 8 bases between the two ends. Per germline, CDR1 KGHSH and CDR2 LQKENI. CDR3 length equals 11 residues. This chain's CDR3 is CASSPGGSYTF. CDR3 DNA: TGTGCCAGCTCACCGGGCGGGAGCTACACCTTC.

The J gene is TRBJ1-6, the V gene TRBV7-6; 8 bases are shared with TRBD1. Germline V gene lookup returns CDR1 SGHVS and CDR2 FNYEAQ. The CDR3 is 14 residues long. The junction had 8 bases not matched to a gene; V was cut back by 6 bases and J by 10 bases. The CDR3 coding sequence is TGTGCCAGCAGTCTGAGGACAGGGCGGTCACCCCTCCACTTT. Translated: CASSLRTGRSPLHF.

This chain links TRBV11-3 with TRBJ2-1, with a weak D call TRBD2 (6 bases). Trimming left V 0 bases short and J 0 bases short, with 9 bases between. Germline V lookup: CDR1 SGHNT, CDR2 YENEEA. The length of the CDR3 is 16 residues. The CDR3 DNA reads TGTGCCAGCAGCTTAGAGCCCGGGGGCTCCTACAATGAGCAGTTCTTC. It codes for CASSLEPGGSYNEQFF.

The rearrangement joins TRBV27 to TRBJ1-1; no clear D gene. The CDR3 runs 15 residues. Trimming shortened V by 2 bases and J by 1 base, and 11 bases separated the two germline ends. Germline V gene data show CDR1 as MNHEY and CDR2 as SMNVEV (reference sequence). The CDR3 reads CASSLMAGGNTEAFF. For the CDR3, the DNA is TGTGCCAGCAGTTTAATGGCAGGAGGGAACACTGAAGCTTTCTTT.

The V call is TRBV18, the J call TRBJ1-4, with TRBD1 identical over 11 bases. Looked up from germline, CDR1 is KGHSH and CDR2 is LQKENI. This CDR3 contains 16 residues. The V gene end was trimmed by 1 base and the J gene end by 7 bases; junction bases not matched to a gene: 5. CDR3 region: CASSPLDRGRPEKLFF. The DNA of the CDR3 is TGTGCCAGCTCACCACTGGACAGGGGGCGCCCTGAAAAACTGTTTTTT.

The chain recombines TRBV19 with TRBJ1-5; 7 bases agree with TRBD1. The CDR3 sequence is 17 residues long. Trimming cost V 5 bases and J 0 bases; bases outside gene matches: 10. Germline CDR1 and CDR2: LNHDA and SQIVND (reference sequence). CDR3 bases: TGTGCCAGTAGTCGGCAGGGGGACTGGTATAGCAATCAGCCCCAGCATTTT. Protein: CASSRQGDWYSNQPQHF.

The chain is built from TRBV9 and TRBJ1-5; 9 nucleotides line up with TRBD1. The CDR3 length is 14 residues. V gave up 5 bases and J gave up 8 bases; unmatched junction bases: 8. Germline values: CDR1 SGDLS, CDR2 YYNGEE. CDR3 bases: TGTGCCAGCAGTGGGACAGGGACGGTAGAGCCCCAGCATTTT. Translating gives CASSGTGTVEPQHF.

This clone is a singleton in its sample. The chain carries TRBV19 and TRBJ2-5, with 12 nucleotides matching TRBD1. In germline, CDR1 is LNHDA, CDR2 SQIVND (reference sequence). The CDR3 is 15 amino acids. V gave up 5 bases and J gave up 5 bases; unmatched junction bases: 6. Written as DNA, the CDR3 is TGTGCCAGTAGTTCGGGACAGGGGGCAGCGGAGACCCAGTACTTC. Residues: CASSSGQGAAETQYF.

The CDR3 spells CASSVGGGHYNEQFF. CDR3 DNA sequence: TGTGCCAGCAGCGTAGGCGGGGGGCACTACAATGAGCAGTTCTTC. The chain combines TRBV9 with TRBJ2-1; 8 bases match TRBD2. The germline CDR1 and CDR2 sequences are SGDLS and YYNGEE. The CDR3 length is 15 residues. V lost 0 bases to trimming and J lost 3 bases; unmatched junction nucleotides: 2. Based on the CDR3 plus reference TRBV9 and TRBJ2-1, the full variable domain is DSGVTQTPKHLITATGQRVTLRCSPRSGDLSVYWYQQSLDQGLQFLIQYYNGEERAKGNILERFSAQQFPDLHSELNLSSLELGDSALYFCASSVGGGHYNEQFFGPGTRLTVL.

The chain has TRBV6-1 and TRBJ1-2; TRBD1 might be the D (6 bases). CDR1 is MNHNS and CDR2 is SASEGT in the germline V gene. This CDR3 contains 14 residues. V dropped 3 bases and J dropped 8 bases, with 16 bases sitting between them. CDR3 residues: CASSERQDSKGYTF. In DNA form, the CDR3 reads TGTGCCAGCAGTGAGCGACAGGACTCTAAAGGCTACACCTTC.

This clone was counted between two and nine times. This chain uses TRBV7-8 with TRBJ2-7; 7 bases line up with TRBD1. V lost 1 base to trimming and J lost 0 bases; unmatched junction nucleotides: 15. Germline loops: CDR1 SGHVS, CDR2 FQNEAQ. CDR3 size: 19 residues. CDR3 region: CASSLGLRGGSVNSYEQYF. The CDR3 DNA is TGTGCCAGCAGCTTAGGGCTTAGAGGGGGCTCGGTCAACTCCTACGAGCAGTACTTC.

V usage is TRBV27 and J usage is TRBJ1-2; 10 bases agree with TRBD1. Germline V gene data show CDR1 as MNHEY and CDR2 as SMNVEV (reference sequence). This CDR3 comprises 15 residues. V dropped 2 bases and J dropped 4; count of bases not matched to a gene: 4. CDR3 residues: CASSLGTGEAYGYTF. The CDR3 region has the DNA TGTGCCAGCAGTTTAGGGACAGGGGAAGCCTATGGCTACACCTTC.

On this clone itself: This sample includes further DNA sequences coding for the same CDR3. V usage is TRBV12-3 or TRBV12-4 and J usage is TRBJ1-1; D unclear. This CDR3 contains 13 residues. Trimming left V 1 base short and J 1 base short, with 4 bases between. For the CDR3, the DNA is TGTGCCAGCAGTTTAGGCAGGAACACTGAAGCTTTCTTT. Translating it yields CASSLGRNTEAFF.

The chain carries TRBV9 and TRBJ1-5; maybe TRBD1 (5 bases). Germline V lookup: CDR1 SGDLS, CDR2 YYNGEE. V lost 2 bases and J 6 bases, leaving 12 bases between the germline ends. The CDR3 has 14 residues. The CDR3 reads CASSVQGYRQPQHF. CDR3 in DNA: TGTGCCAGCAGCGTCCAGGGCTATCGTCAGCCCCAGCATTTT.